The 14 T cell receptor beta chains below were found in one sample sequenced in a study of T cells in Graves' hyperthyroidism and ophthalmopathy (dated by TCRdb to between 2018 and 2021). Preparation of the library involved multiplex PCR. The run used an Illumina HiSeq 2000. The TCR beta CDR3 regions were amplified from the RNA transcripts. The first round of RT-PCR for the TCR CDR3 was performed with the HTBI primer set and the Qiagen OneStep RT-PCR kit. TCRdb ran its own pipeline on the public reads, namely fastp trimming at Q25 and MiXCR clone calling, and kept in-frame beta chains. Records with the same CDR3 protein are collapsed into one entry carrying the most frequent genes and DNA. Present in this sample are around 440,000 distinct CDR3 sequences, less than 20% of which were seen just once. Of the sample, 11% to 15% falls within the top ten clones. Sequenced input: blood. The receptors stem from a woman aged 18-29 years with Graves' hyperthyroidism.

The chain couples TRBV7-8 to TRBJ2-7; D is tentatively TRBD1 or TRBD2 (5 bases each). Trimming pared 6 bases from V and 4 bases from J, leaving 19 bases between. CDR1 is SGHVS, CDR2 FQNEAQ, per germline. The CDR3 length is 15 residues. The CDR3 loop reads CASSQVEGSWYEQYF. The CDR3 DNA is TGTGCCAGCAGTCAGGTCGAGGGGAGTTGGTACGAGCAGTACTTC.

The table lists this clonotype with many counts. This chain connects TRBV20-1 to TRBJ2-2, with no clear D. V was pared by 1 base and J by 6 bases, with 9 bases between. The CDR3 consists of 13 residues. Germline CDR1 is DFQATT and CDR2 is SNEGSKA (reference sequence). CDR3 nucleotides: TGCAGTGCTAGAGCGGCGTTTCCCGGGGAGCTGTTTTTT. It specifies CSARAAFPGELFF.

The rearrangement links TRBV28 to TRBJ1-5; D not certain. Trimming removed 7 bases from V and 2 bases from J, with 15 bases in between. Looked up from germline, CDR1 is MDHEN and CDR2 is SYDVKM. CDR3 length equals 15 residues. CDR3 protein: CASTPPGFRNQPQHF. In DNA form, the CDR3 reads TGTGCCAGCACTCCCCCTGGGTTTCGCAATCAGCCCCAGCATTTT.

The chain links TRBV28 to TRBJ1-5; a possible D gene is TRBD1 (5 bases). The CDR3 covers 13 residues. Trimming cost V 3 bases and J 9 bases, with 12 bases left between them. Per germline, CDR1 MDHEN and CDR2 SYDVKM. The CDR3 reads CASSLDTPSPQHF. In nucleotides, the CDR3 is TGTGCCAGCAGTTTGGACACTCCTTCGCCCCAGCATTTT.

This chain links TRBV5-1 with TRBJ1-4; D is perhaps TRBD1 (6 bases). Germline CDR1 and CDR2: SGHRS and YFSETQ. Trimming stripped 4 bases from V and 0 bases from J, with 19 bases between. The CDR3 loop spans 18 amino acids. This chain's CDR3 is CASSTLGGGFATNEKLFF. CDR3 nucleotide sequence: TGCGCCAGCAGCACCCTGGGGGGGGGCTTTGCAACTAATGAAAAACTGTTTTTT.

The chain links TRBV5-4 to TRBJ2-2, with D perhaps matching TRBD1 (6 bases). CDR3 length: 15 residues. Germline V gene data show CDR1 as SGHNT and CDR2 as YYREEE (reference sequence). V was shortened by 0 bases and J by 6 bases, with 12 bases between the two germline ends. CDR3 sequence (DNA): TGTGCCAGCAGCTTGGATCCCCGGACAGCCGGGGAGCTGTTTTTT. It encodes CASSLDPRTAGELFF.

The table lists this clonotype with many counts. The chain is built from TRBV5-4 and TRBJ2-1; 9 positions agree with TRBD2. This CDR3 region has 17 residues. After removal of 4 bases from V and 5 bases from J, the junction contained 13 bases not matched to a gene. Per the germline V gene, CDR1 is SGHNT and CDR2 is YYREEE (reference sequence). As DNA, the CDR3 is TGTGCCAGCAGCCCTGCCCGAGCGGGAGGCATAAACAATGAGCAGTTCTTC. This encodes CASSPARAGGINNEQFF.

This clonotype was seen repeatedly, ten times or more. The rearrangement uses TRBV2 and TRBJ1-2; D is uncertain. The length of the CDR3 is 14 residues. Germline V gene data show CDR1 as SNHLY and CDR2 as FYNNEI. Deletions cut 1 base from V and 4 bases from J, with 10 bases between. This chain's CDR3 is CASSEGPDFYGYTF. As DNA, the CDR3 is TGTGCCAGCAGTGAAGGCCCCGACTTCTATGGCTACACCTTC.

This clonotype was counted many times. The chain carries TRBV6-1 and TRBJ1-2, with TRBD1 identical over 7 bases. V shed 3 bases and J 1 base; nucleotides not matched to a gene: 5. Germline values: CDR1 MNHNS, CDR2 SASEGT. This CDR3 comprises 15 residues. CDR3 DNA sequence: TGTGCCAGCAGTGACAGGGGGACCCTTAACTATGGCTACACCTTC. Translated, it gives CASSDRGTLNYGYTF.

J is TRBJ2-4 and V is TRBV6-1; 12 positions match TRBD2. After removal of 0 bases from V and 0 bases from J, the junction contained 6 bases not matched to a gene. Germline V CDR1 and CDR2: MNHNS, SASEGT. The CDR3 contains 19 residues. DNA of the CDR3: TGTGCCAGCAGTGAAGCGGGACTAGCGGGCCAGGTAGCCAAAAACATTCAGTACTTC. Its protein is CASSEAGLAGQVAKNIQYF.

The chain couples TRBV7-9 to TRBJ1-1, with unresolved D. The V and J ends lost 5 bases and 5 bases respectively, with 15 bases between them. Germline V gives CDR1 SEHNR, CDR2 FQNEAQ (reference sequence). This CDR3 spans 14 amino acids. The CDR3 here is CASSPRLAWTEAFF. The CDR3 coding sequence is TGTGCCAGCAGCCCGAGACTGGCGTGGACTGAAGCTTTCTTT.

V and J are TRBV19 and TRBJ1-2, with TRBD1 identical over 8 bases. The ends lost 3 bases at V and 4 bases at J; junction bases unmatched: 1. The germline V gene encodes CDR1 LNHDA and CDR2 SQIVND (reference sequence). CDR3 length: 13 residues. This chain's CDR3 is CASSMTGAYGYTF. The CDR3 nucleotides are TGTGCCAGTAGTATGACAGGGGCCTATGGCTACACCTTC.

This clonotype has a handful of counts. The chain has TRBV6-1 and TRBJ1-5, with D uncertain. V was trimmed by 5 bases and J by 3 bases, leaving 8 bases between them. From germline, CDR1 is MNHNS and CDR2 SASEGT. This CDR3 has 13 amino acids. The CDR3 loop is CASSYKYNQPQHF. DNA of the CDR3: TGTGCCAGCAGTTATAAGTACAATCAGCCCCAGCATTTT.

This clonotype was recorded a few times. The chain uses TRBV12-3 or TRBV12-4 and TRBJ1-5; D ambiguous. The CDR3 loop spans 12 amino acids. V was trimmed by 10 bases and J by 3 bases, leaving 10 bases between them. The CDR3 protein is CAIRIANQPQHF. In nucleotides, the CDR3 is TGTGCCATCCGCATCGCCAATCAGCCCCAGCATTTT.